This T cell receptor (beta chain) emerged from a study of T cell changes during pregnancy in multiple sclerosis. The V gene's germline CDR1 is SGHTA and CDR2 FQGNSA. The CDR3 is made up of 18 amino acids. V lost 2 bases and J lost 4, with 18 bases in between. Some clones are missing from TCRdb's copy, which holds only in-frame ones; the method was immunoSEQ multiplex PCR. This table has roughly 80,000 clones, just over 90% appearing once. The chain employs TRBV7-2 and TRBJ1-6; D may be TRBD1 (5 bases). Here the sequenced sample was peripheral blood, taken in the second trimester of pregnancy. This receptor was identified in a female donor with multiple sclerosis, enrolled in a pregnancy study. The CDR3 bases are TGTGCCAGCAGCTTATTATCTCTGACAGAGTTATATAATTCACCCCTCCACTTT. This translates into CASSLLSLTELYNSPLHF.